The 21 T cell receptor beta chains below all came from one sample that was sequenced in a study of identical twins. TCRdb redid the calling of the 5' RACE reads with MiXCR, one entry per CDR3 protein. The table has some 790,000 distinct CDR3 sequences, around a sixth seen once. These sequences were also reported in another study, on T cells expressing NK-cell markers.

The material sequenced was PBMCs. The receptors derive from a woman between 18 and 30 years old in good health.

In this sample, this clonotype turned up a few times. The chain joins TRBV4-3 to TRBJ2-1; D may be TRBD1 (5 bases). Germline CDR1 is LGHNA and CDR2 is YSLEER. The V gene lost 0 bases and the J gene lost 4 bases, with 13 bases spanning the gap. The CDR3 covers 16 residues. CDR3 residues: CASSQDGAEFYNEQFF. The CDR3 DNA reads TGCGCCAGCAGCCAAGATGGGGCGGAGTTTTACAATGAGCAGTTCTTC.

This clonotype was counted only a few times. The rearrangement links TRBV21-1 to TRBJ2-1; TRBD2 is taken as the D call from the table, unchecked against the DNA. TRBV21-1 is deemed a pseudogene. There are 15 residues in the CDR3. CDR3 sequence reads: CASSQRERANNEQFF. CDR3 nucleotides: TGTGCCAGCAGCCAGAGAGAGCGGGCGAACAATGAGCAGTTCTTC.

The chain links TRBV12-3 or TRBV12-4 to TRBJ2-2; D gene unclear. Trimming pared 6 bases from V and 2 bases from J, leaving 13 bases between. There are 15 residues in the CDR3. DNA of the CDR3: TGTGCCAGCAGCGGATCTGGCAGTAACACCGGGGAGCTGTTTTTT. This sequence encodes CASSGSGSNTGELFF.

Only a few counts were recorded for this clonotype. V is TRBV5-1 and J is TRBJ2-5; 7 nucleotides agree with TRBD1. CDR3 size: 14 residues. Germline values: CDR1 SGHRS, CDR2 YFSETQ. V trimming: 6 bases; J trimming: 4 bases; junction bases outside the gene matches: 9. The chain's CDR3 is CASNQQGPRETQYF. As DNA, the CDR3 is TGCGCCAGCAACCAACAGGGGCCCCGAGAGACCCAGTACTTC.

This clonotype appeared a few times. This chain uses TRBV29-1 with TRBJ1-1; 12 bases match TRBD1. The V gene's germline CDR1 is SQVTM and CDR2 ANQGSEA. This CDR3 has 17 residues. The J segment lost 1 base and the V segment lost 5 bases, leaving 11 bases of the junction unmatched. The CDR3 here is CSVQGGQGALWNTEAFF. CDR3 sequence (DNA): TGCAGCGTTCAAGGGGGACAGGGGGCCCTATGGAACACTGAAGCTTTCTTT.

The V and J genes are TRBV7-2 and TRBJ2-7; perhaps TRBD1 as D (6 bases). The length of the CDR3 is 15 residues. CDR1 SGHTA and CDR2 FQGNSA come from the germline V gene. V lost 3 bases and J lost 3, with 15 bases in between. DNA of the CDR3: TGTGCCAGCAGCTTCGGGGACATTTACCGCTACGAGCAGTACTTC. This encodes CASSFGDIYRYEQYF.

The V call is TRBV12-3 or TRBV12-4, the J call TRBJ2-7; TRBD1 or TRBD2 may be the D gene (5 bases each). V lost 6 bases and J 5 bases, leaving 14 bases between the germline ends. The CDR3 totals 13 residues. The DNA for the CDR3 is TGTGCCAGCAGGTCCAGGGAGAACCACGAGCAGTACTTC. The encoded protein is CASRSRENHEQYF.

V and J are TRBV9 and TRBJ2-1; 7 nucleotides align to TRBD1. The CDR3 covers 15 residues. The germline V gene has CDR1 SGDLS and CDR2 YYNGEE. V lost 4 bases and J lost 2; bases outside the gene matches: 6. In DNA, the CDR3 is TGTGCCAGCAGCCCCGACAGGGTACCCTACAATGAGCAGTTCTTC. It codes for CASSPDRVPYNEQFF.

This clonotype was found a few times. The chain joins TRBV20-1 to TRBJ2-7; 9 bases are shared with TRBD1. V gave up 4 bases and J gave up 4 bases; unmatched junction bases: 5. This CDR3 spans 13 amino acids. The V gene's germline CDR1 is DFQATT and CDR2 SNEGSKA (reference sequence). CDR3 loop: CSAMLGQGYEQYF. The DNA for the CDR3 is TGCAGTGCTATGCTGGGACAGGGATACGAGCAGTACTTC.

The chain employs TRBV5-1 and TRBJ2-5; 7 bases map to TRBD1. V lost 4 bases to trimming and J lost 2 bases; unmatched junction nucleotides: 5. CDR1 SGHRS and CDR2 YFSETQ come from the germline V gene. This CDR3 comprises 14 residues. The CDR3 is CASSTSGGQETQYF. The CDR3 nucleotides are TGCGCCAGCAGCACCTCAGGGGGACAAGAGACCCAGTACTTC.

V usage is TRBV20-1 and J usage is TRBJ2-3; D unresolved. The CDR3 has 11 amino acids. From germline, CDR1 is DFQATT and CDR2 SNEGSKA (reference sequence). Trimming pared 0 bases from V and 6 bases from J, leaving 4 bases between. The chain's CDR3 is CSAREWDTQYF. Here the CDR3 DNA reads TGCAGTGCTAGAGAGTGGGATACGCAGTATTTT.

A note on this clonotype: A much larger clone is a single base away; this may be a read error. The V call is TRBV20-1, the J call TRBJ2-3, with D tentatively TRBD2 (6 bases). Germline V gives CDR1 DFQATT, CDR2 SNEGSKA (reference sequence). The CDR3 has 16 residues. V was cut by 3 bases and J by 4 bases, with 20 bases left in between. Here the CDR3 reads CSASGGGGTDADTQYF. The CDR3 nucleotides read TGCAGTGCTAGCGGTGGTGGCGGGACGGACGCAGATACGCAGTATTTT.

This clonotype occurred a few times. The J gene is TRBJ2-2, the V gene TRBV28; D might be TRBD1 (6 bases). The CDR3 runs 14 residues. V lost 8 bases to trimming and J lost 5 bases, with 15 bases between them. Germline V gene data show CDR1 as MDHEN and CDR2 as SYDVKM. The CDR3 bases are TGTGCCAGCGTGAGATCAGGGGCAACCGGGGAGCTGTTTTTT. This codes for CASVRSGATGELFF.

This chain uses TRBV11-2 with TRBJ2-3; 8 nucleotides line up with TRBD2. The CDR3 extends over 16 amino acids. The junction had 9 bases not matched to a gene; V was cut back by 5 bases and J by 2 bases. Germline values: CDR1 SGHAT, CDR2 FQNNGV. The CDR3 protein is CASSPQGLGNTDTQYF. CDR3 in DNA: TGTGCCAGCAGCCCCCAGGGACTAGGAAACACAGATACGCAGTATTTT.

The rearrangement links TRBV11-2 to TRBJ2-7; 10 bases line up with TRBD2. With 3 bases clipped from V and 3 bases from J, the junction kept 5 bases outside the gene matches. The CDR3 spans 15 residues. CDR1 and CDR2 (germline): SGHAT, FQNNGV. The CDR3 region is CASSFRRLAGYEQYF. CDR3 bases: TGTGCCAGCAGCTTTAGGAGACTAGCGGGCTACGAGCAGTACTTC.

This clonotype was found a few times. V gene TRBV28 combines with J gene TRBJ2-3, with 9 bases lining up with TRBD1. The V gene end was trimmed by 7 bases and the J gene end by 4 bases; junction bases not matched to a gene: 6. The germline gives CDR1 MDHEN, CDR2 SYDVKM. The CDR3 covers 14 residues. The CDR3 reads CASTGQGVADTQYF. The CDR3 DNA is TGTGCCAGCACGGGACAGGGAGTCGCAGATACGCAGTATTTT.

This clonotype has ten or more counts. The V gene is TRBV27, the J gene TRBJ2-7, with 15 bases fitting TRBD2. The CDR3 has 16 residues. Trimming took 4 bases from V and 5 from J; bases not matched to a gene: 6. Germline CDR1 and CDR2: MNHEY and SMNVEV (reference sequence). The CDR3 sequence is CASSSGLAGGVHEQYF. CDR3 nucleotide sequence: TGTGCCAGCAGTTCCGGACTAGCGGGGGGGGTCCACGAGCAGTACTTC.

In its sample, this clonotype was seen many times. The chain combines TRBV20-1 with TRBJ2-7; the match to TRBD2 covers 10 bases. The CDR3 runs 13 residues. The V gene's germline CDR1 is DFQATT and CDR2 SNEGSKA (reference sequence). The V gene end was trimmed by 7 bases and the J gene end by 2 bases; junction bases not matched to a gene: 5. The CDR3, as DNA: TGCAGTGTCGCTAGCGGGAGACCCTACGAGCAGTACTTC. Amino acids: CSVASGRPYEQYF.

In its sample, this clonotype was seen a few times. The chain has TRBV29-1 and TRBJ2-7; D is possibly TRBD2 (6 bases). The CDR3 has 12 residues. V lost 4 bases and J 2 bases, leaving 9 bases between the germline ends. Germline V gives CDR1 SQVTM, CDR2 ANQGSEA. CDR3 DNA sequence: TGCAGCGTTGGCGGGAATACCTACGAGCAGTACTTC. Translation gives CSVGGNTYEQYF.

The table lists this clonotype with a few counts. This sequence joins TRBV12-3 or TRBV12-4 and TRBJ2-5, with TRBD2 identical over 9 bases. CDR3 length equals 15 residues. V lost 3 bases to trimming and J lost 2 bases; unmatched junction nucleotides: 4. The DNA for the CDR3 is TGTGCCAGCAGTTTTACTCTAGCGGGGCAAGAGACCCAGTACTTC. The encoded protein is CASSFTLAGQETQYF.

V gene TRBV7-9 combines with J gene TRBJ2-7, with D possibly called TRBD1 or TRBD2 (5 bases each). The V gene lost 1 base and the J gene lost 0 bases, with 13 bases spanning the gap. Germline V gives CDR1 SEHNR, CDR2 FQNEAQ (reference sequence). The CDR3 totals 16 residues. As DNA, the CDR3 is TGTGCCAGCAGCTTAGGGGGCACCACTAGCTCCTACGAGCAGTACTTC. Translation gives CASSLGGTTSSYEQYF.